This T cell receptor (beta chain) was recovered during a study of post-analysis software for immune sequencing data. Study-level points and caveats: Patients showed TRBV5-6, TRBV5-1 and TRBV20-1 among 4 or 5 TRBV segments more frequent than in controls.

In regard to this clonotype: Antigen specificity is unknown.

The TCR beta cDNA libraries contained unique molecular identifiers. Input of roughly 0.95 to 10 million T cells yielded around 500,000 cDNA molecules. MiXCR, applied by TCRdb to the PCR reads, yields one record per CDR3 protein. In the table there are some 690,000 distinct CDR3 sequences, roughly three fifths of which are singletons. J gave up 4 bases and V 1 base, and 3 bases lay outside the gene matches. Germline lookup yields CDR1 LGHDT and CDR2 YNNKEL (reference sequence). The CDR3 sequence is 15 residues long. The sequenced sample was blood. This chain links TRBV3-1 with TRBJ2-1, with 8 positions matching TRBD1. The receptor was isolated from a girl between 2 and 10 years old with multiple sclerosis. CDR3: CASSQGQGTYNEQFF. Written as DNA, the CDR3 is TGTGCCAGCAGCCAAGGACAGGGGACATACAATGAGCAGTTCTTC.